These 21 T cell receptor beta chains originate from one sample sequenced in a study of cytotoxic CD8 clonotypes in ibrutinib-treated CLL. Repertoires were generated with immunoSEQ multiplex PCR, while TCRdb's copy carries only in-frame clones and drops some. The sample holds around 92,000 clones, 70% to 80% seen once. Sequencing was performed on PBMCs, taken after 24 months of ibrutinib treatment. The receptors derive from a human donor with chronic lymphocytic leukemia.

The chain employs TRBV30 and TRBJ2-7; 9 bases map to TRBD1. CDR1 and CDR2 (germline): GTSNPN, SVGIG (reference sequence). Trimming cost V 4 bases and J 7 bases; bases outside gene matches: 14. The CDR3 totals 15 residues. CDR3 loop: CAWKFGTGIPREQYF. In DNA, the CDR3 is TGTGCCTGGAAATTTGGGACAGGGATCCCTCGTGAGCAGTACTTC.

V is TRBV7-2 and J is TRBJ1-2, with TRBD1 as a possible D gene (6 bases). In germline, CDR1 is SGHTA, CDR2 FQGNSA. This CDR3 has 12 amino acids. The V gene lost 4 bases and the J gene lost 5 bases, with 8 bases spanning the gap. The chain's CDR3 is CASSSQGYGYTF. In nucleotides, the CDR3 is TGTGCCAGCAGCTCACAGGGTTATGGCTACACCTTC.

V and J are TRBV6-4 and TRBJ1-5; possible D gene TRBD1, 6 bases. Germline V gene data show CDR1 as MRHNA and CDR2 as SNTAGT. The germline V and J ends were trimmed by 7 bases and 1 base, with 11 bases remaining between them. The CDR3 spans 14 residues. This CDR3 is CASIGGCSNQPQHF. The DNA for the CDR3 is TGTGCCAGCATAGGGGGGTGCAGCAATCAGCCCCAGCATTTT.

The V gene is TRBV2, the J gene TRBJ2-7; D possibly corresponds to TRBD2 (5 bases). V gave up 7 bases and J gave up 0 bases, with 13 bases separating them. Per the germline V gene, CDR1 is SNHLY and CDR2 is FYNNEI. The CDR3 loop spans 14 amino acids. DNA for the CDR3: TGTGCCAGCAATCGTCGGGGAAGCTCCTACGAGCAGTACTTC. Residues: CASNRRGSSYEQYF.

The DNA for the CDR3 is TGTGCCAGCAGCTTCTTCCATGAGCAGTTCTTC. Translating gives CASSFFHEQFF. The chain combines TRBV5-6 with TRBJ2-1; D is ambiguous. CDR1 and CDR2 (germline): SGHDT, YYEEEE. Trimming removed 2 bases from V and 8 bases from J, with 5 bases in between. The CDR3 extends over 11 amino acids.

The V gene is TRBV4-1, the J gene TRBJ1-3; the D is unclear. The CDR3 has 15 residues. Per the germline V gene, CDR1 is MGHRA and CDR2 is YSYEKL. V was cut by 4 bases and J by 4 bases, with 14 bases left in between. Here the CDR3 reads CASSRVRTVGNTIYF. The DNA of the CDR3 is TGCGCCAGCAGCCGCGTCAGGACGGTAGGAAACACCATATATTTT.

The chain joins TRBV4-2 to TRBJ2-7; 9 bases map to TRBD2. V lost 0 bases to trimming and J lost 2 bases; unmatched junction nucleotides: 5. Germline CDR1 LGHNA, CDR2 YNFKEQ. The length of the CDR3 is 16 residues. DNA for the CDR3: TGTGCCAGCAGCCAAGACTCTAGCGGGACCACCTACGAGCAGTACTTC. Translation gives CASSQDSSGTTYEQYF.

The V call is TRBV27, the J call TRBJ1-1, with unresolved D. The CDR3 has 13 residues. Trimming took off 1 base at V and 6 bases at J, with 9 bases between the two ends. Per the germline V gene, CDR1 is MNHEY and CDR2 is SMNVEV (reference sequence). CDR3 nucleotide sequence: TGTGCCAGCAGTTTATGGGCCGCCCCTGAAGCTTTCTTT. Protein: CASSLWAAPEAFF.

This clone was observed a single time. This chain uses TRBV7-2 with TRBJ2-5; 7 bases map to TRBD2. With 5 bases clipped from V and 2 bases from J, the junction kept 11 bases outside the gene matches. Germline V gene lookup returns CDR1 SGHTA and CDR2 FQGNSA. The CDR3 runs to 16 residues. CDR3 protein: CASSELGGFGQETQYF. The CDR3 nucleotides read TGTGCCAGCAGCGAGTTGGGGGGGTTCGGGCAAGAGACCCAGTACTTC. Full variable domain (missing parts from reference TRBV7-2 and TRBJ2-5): GAGVSQSPSNKVTEKGKDVELRCDPISGHTALYWYRQSLGQGLEFLIYFQGNSAPDKSGLPSDRFSAERTGGSVSTLTIQRTQQEDSAVYLCASSELGGFGQETQYFGPGTRLLVL.

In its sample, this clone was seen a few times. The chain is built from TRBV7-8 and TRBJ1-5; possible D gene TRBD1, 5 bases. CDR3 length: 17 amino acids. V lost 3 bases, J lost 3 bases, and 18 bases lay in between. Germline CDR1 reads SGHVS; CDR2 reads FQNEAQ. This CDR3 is CASSFSGPGSYNQPQHF. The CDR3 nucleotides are TGTGCCAGCAGCTTTTCCGGCCCAGGGTCCTACAATCAGCCCCAGCATTTT.

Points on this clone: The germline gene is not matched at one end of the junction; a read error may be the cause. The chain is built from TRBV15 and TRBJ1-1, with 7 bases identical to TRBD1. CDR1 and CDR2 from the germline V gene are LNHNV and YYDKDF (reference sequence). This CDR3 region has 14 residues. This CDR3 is CATRRGGGITEAFF. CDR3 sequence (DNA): TGTGCCACCAGGAGAGGGGGCGGCATCACTGAAGCTTTCTTT.

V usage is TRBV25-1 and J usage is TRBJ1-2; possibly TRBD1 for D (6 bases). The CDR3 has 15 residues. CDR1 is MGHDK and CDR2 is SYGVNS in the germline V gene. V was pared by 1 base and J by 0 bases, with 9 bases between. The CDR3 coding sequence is TGTGCCAGCAGTGAATTCCGACAGGCTAACTATGGCTACACCTTC. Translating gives CASSEFRQANYGYTF.

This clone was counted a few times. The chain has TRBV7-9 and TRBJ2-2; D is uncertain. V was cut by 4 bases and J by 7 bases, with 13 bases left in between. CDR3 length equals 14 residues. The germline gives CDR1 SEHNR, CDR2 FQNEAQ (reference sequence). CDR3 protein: CASSSALNDGELFF. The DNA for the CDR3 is TGTGCCAGCAGCTCGGCATTAAACGACGGGGAGCTGTTTTTT.

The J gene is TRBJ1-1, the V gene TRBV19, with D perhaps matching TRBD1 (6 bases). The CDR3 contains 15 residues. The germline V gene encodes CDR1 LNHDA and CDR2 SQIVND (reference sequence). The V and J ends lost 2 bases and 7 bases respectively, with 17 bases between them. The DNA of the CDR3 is TGTGCCAGTAGTATAATGGGGGGCCTGGTGGGTGAAGCTTTCTTT. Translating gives CASSIMGGLVGEAFF.

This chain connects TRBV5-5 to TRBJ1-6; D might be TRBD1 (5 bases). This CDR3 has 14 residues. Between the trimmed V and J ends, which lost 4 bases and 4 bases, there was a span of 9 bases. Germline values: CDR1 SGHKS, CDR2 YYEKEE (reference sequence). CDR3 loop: CASSRDGYNSPLHF. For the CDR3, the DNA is TGTGCCAGCAGCCGGGACGGATATAATTCACCCCTCCACTTT.

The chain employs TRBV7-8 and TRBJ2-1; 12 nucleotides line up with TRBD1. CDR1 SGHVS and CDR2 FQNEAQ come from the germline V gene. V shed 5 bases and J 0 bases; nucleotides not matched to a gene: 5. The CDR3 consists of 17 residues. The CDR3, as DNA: TGTGCCAGCAGCAACCTGGGACAGGGGGCCTCCTACAATGAGCAGTTCTTC. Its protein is CASSNLGQGASYNEQFF.

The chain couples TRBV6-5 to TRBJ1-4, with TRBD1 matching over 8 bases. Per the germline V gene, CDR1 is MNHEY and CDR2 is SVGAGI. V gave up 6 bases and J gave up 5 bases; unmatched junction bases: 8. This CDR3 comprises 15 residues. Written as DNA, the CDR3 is TGTGCCAGCAGACGACCCCGACAGGGGAATGAAAAACTGTTTTTT. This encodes CASRRPRQGNEKLFF.

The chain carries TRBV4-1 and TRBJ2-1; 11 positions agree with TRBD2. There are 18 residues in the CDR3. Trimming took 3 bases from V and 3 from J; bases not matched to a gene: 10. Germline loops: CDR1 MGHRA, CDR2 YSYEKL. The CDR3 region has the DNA TGCGCCAGCAGCCACAGAAGCCCGACTAGCGGGGACTACAATGAGCAGTTCTTC. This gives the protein CASSHRSPTSGDYNEQFF.

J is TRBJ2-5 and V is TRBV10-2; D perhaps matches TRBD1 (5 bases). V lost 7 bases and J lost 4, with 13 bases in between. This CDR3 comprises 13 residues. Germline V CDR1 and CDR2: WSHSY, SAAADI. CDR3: CASNSQARETQYF. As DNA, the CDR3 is TGCGCCAGCAACTCACAGGCGCGAGAGACCCAGTACTTC.

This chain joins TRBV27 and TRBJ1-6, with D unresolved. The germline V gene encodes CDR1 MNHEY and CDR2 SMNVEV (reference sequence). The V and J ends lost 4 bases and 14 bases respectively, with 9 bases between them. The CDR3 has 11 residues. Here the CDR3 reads CASSWSGSLHF. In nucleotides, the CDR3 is TGTGCCAGCAGTTGGTCAGGCTCCCTCCACTTT.

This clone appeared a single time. The CDR3 DNA reads TGTGCCAGCTCACCAGCCGGGGCGGGGGATAATTCACCCCTCCACTTT. Amino acids: CASSPAGAGDNSPLHF. The genes are TRBV18 and TRBJ1-6, with D perhaps TRBD1 (5 bases). The CDR3 sequence is 16 residues long. V lost 2 bases, J lost 5 bases, and 13 bases lay in between. The germline gives CDR1 KGHSH, CDR2 LQKENI.